The clone carrying this TCR beta chain was counted only a few times. As to time point: sample taken at primary tumor resection. The input material, whole RNA from tumor, nontumor lung or frozen PBMC, was sequenced unsorted. Germline V lookup: CDR1 LGHNT, CDR2 FRNRAP. The CDR3 totals 14 residues. V was trimmed by 7 bases and J by 2 bases, leaving 13 bases between them. The data originate from a study of spatial heterogeneity in lung cancer. Every individual TCR cDNA molecule carried its own unique molecular identifier, which allowed correction of PCR and sequencing errors. From the 5' RACE reads, TCRdb called clonotypes with MiXCR, one entry per CDR3 protein. The sample has around 48,000 distinct CDR3 sequences, about 5.8% seen once.

The rearrangement uses TRBV12-5 and TRBJ2-3, with D tentatively TRBD1 or TRBD2 (5 bases each). The receptor's source is a male donor with early-stage non-small cell lung cancer. Sequenced here: PBMCs, sampled at surgery. CDR3 protein: CASARGVTTDTQYF. The CDR3 nucleotides read TGTGCTAGTGCCCGAGGGGTGACCACAGATACGCAGTATTTT.